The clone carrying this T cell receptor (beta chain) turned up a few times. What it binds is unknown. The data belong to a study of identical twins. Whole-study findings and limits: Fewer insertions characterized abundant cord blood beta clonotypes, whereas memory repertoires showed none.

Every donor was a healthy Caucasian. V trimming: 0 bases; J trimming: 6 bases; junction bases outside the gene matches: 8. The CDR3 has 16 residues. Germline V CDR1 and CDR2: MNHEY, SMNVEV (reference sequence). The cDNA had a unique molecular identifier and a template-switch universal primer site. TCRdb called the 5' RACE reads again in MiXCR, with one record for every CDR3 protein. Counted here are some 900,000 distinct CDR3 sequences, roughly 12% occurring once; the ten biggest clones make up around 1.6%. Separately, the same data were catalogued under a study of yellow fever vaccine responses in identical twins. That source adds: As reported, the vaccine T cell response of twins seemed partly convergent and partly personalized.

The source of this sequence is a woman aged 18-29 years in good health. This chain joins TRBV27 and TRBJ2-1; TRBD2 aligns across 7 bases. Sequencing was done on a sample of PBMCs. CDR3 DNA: TGTGCCAGCAGTTTATCCATAGCGGGTATATTCAATGAGCAGTTCTTC. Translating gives CASSLSIAGIFNEQFF.